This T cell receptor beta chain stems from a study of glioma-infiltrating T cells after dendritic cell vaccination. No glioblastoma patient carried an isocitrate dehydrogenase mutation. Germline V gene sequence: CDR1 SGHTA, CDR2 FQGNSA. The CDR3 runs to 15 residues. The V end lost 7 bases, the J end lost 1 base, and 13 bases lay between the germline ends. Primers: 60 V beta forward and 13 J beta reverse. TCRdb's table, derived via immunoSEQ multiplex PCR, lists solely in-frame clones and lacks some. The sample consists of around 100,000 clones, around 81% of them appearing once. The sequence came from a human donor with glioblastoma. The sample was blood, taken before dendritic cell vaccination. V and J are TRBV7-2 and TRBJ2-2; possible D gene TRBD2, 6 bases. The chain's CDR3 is CASMWQAGNTGELFF. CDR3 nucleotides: TGTGCCAGCATGTGGCAAGCGGGGAACACCGGGGAGCTGTTTTTT.